These 17 T cell receptor beta chains were all obtained from the same sample, sequenced in a study of control samples from healthy donors and cancer patients. Assay: immunoSEQ multiplex PCR; the TCRdb copy retains only in-frame clones and omits some. Seen here are approximately 150,000 clones, 90% to 95% observed once, and the top ten hold almost 6%. Material: blood. These TCRs come from a man younger than 35 in good health.

The table lists this clone with a count of one. The genes are TRBV4-1 and TRBJ1-1; 7 nucleotides match TRBD1. V trimming: 4 bases; J trimming: 1 base; junction bases outside the gene matches: 3. The CDR3 spans 14 residues. In germline, CDR1 is MGHRA, CDR2 YSYEKL. CDR3 in amino acids: CASSLGQSNTEAFF. In DNA, the CDR3 is TGCGCCAGCAGCCTGGGACAGTCGAACACTGAAGCTTTCTTT.

The chain is built from TRBV27 and TRBJ2-1; D may be TRBD1 (6 bases). Germline CDR1 reads MNHEY; CDR2 reads SMNVEV (reference sequence). Between the trimmed V and J ends, which lost 5 bases and 0 bases, there was a span of 11 bases. The CDR3 runs to 15 residues. The CDR3 sequence: CASSPRGSSYNEQFF. The CDR3, as DNA: TGTGCCAGCAGTCCTAGGGGGAGCTCCTACAATGAGCAGTTCTTC.

V gene TRBV3-1 (or the pseudogene TRBV3-2) combines with J gene TRBJ2-3; D not certain. V was cut by 7 bases and J by 2 bases, with 16 bases left in between. Germline CDR1 LGHDT, CDR2 YNNKEL (reference sequence). The CDR3 has 15 residues. The chain's CDR3 is CASNPRGAFTDTQYF. DNA for the CDR3: TGTGCCAGCAATCCTCGTGGAGCCTTCACAGATACGCAGTATTTT.

In DNA, the CDR3 is TGCGCCAGCAGCCAAGACTTTCTGACAGCTGAGTTACAAGAGACCCAGTACTTC. Its translation: CASSQDFLTAELQETQYF. The chain uses TRBV4-1 and TRBJ2-5; tentatively, D is TRBD1 (5 bases). Trimming stripped 0 bases from V and 2 bases from J, with 19 bases between. CDR1 and CDR2 from the germline V gene are MGHRA and YSYEKL. The CDR3 has 18 residues.

V and J are TRBV9 and TRBJ2-1; D may be TRBD2 (6 bases). The CDR3 length is 15 residues. Germline CDR1 reads SGDLS; CDR2 reads YYNGEE. The V end was cut by 0 bases, the J end by 8 bases, with 15 bases between. CDR3 DNA sequence: TGTGCCAGCAGCGTAGCGGGAGTTGCCAGCGATGAGCAGTTCTTC. This encodes CASSVAGVASDEQFF.

The genes are TRBV5-1 and TRBJ2-2; 11 positions agree with TRBD2. This CDR3 region has 15 residues. V lost 4 bases, J lost 5 bases, and 4 bases stayed unmatched. The germline CDR1 and CDR2 sequences are SGHRS and YFSETQ. The CDR3 is CASSTSGSGTGELFF. The DNA of the CDR3 is TGCGCCAGCAGCACTAGCGGGAGCGGTACCGGGGAGCTGTTTTTT.

The chain combines TRBV28 with TRBJ2-3, with TRBD1 as a possible D gene (5 bases). CDR1 is MDHEN and CDR2 is SYDVKM in the germline V gene. Trimming took 6 bases from V and 2 from J, leaving 18 bases between them. This CDR3 spans 16 amino acids. In DNA form, the CDR3 reads TGTGCCAGCAGCCCGGGCTTTACAGGATACACAGATACGCAGTATTTT. It translates to CASSPGFTGYTDTQYF.

The genes are TRBV11-2 and TRBJ2-2; D might be TRBD1 or TRBD2, each matching 5 bases. Trimming pared 6 bases from V and 8 bases from J, leaving 7 bases between. Germline V gives CDR1 SGHAT, CDR2 FQNNGV. This CDR3 spans 11 amino acids. CDR3 coding DNA: TGTGCCAGCAGTTGGGGGGGGGAGCTGTTTTTT. It codes for CASSWGGELFF.

This chain uses TRBV7-2 with TRBJ1-2; 11 bases fit TRBD1. The CDR3 is 15 residues long. Per germline, CDR1 SGHTA and CDR2 FQGNSA. Unmatched junction bases numbered 3, after V lost 4 bases and J lost 2 bases. This CDR3 reads CASSWGDRGNYGYTF. Written as DNA, the CDR3 is TGTGCCAGCAGCTGGGGGGACAGGGGGAACTATGGCTACACCTTC. The full variable domain, rest sourced from reference TRBV7-2 and TRBJ1-2, is GAGVSQSPSNKVTEKGKDVELRCDPISGHTALYWYRQSLGQGLEFLIYFQGNSAPDKSGLPSDRFSAERTGGSVSTLTIQRTQQEDSAVYLCASSWGDRGNYGYTFGSGTRLTVV.

J is TRBJ2-5 and V is TRBV5-4; a weak D match, TRBD2 (5 bases). Germline loops: CDR1 SGHNT, CDR2 YYREEE (reference sequence). The length of the CDR3 is 16 residues. V lost 4 bases and J lost 3, with 19 bases in between. The CDR3 bases are TGTGCCAGCAGCCGAACGGGATTCTCGGCAAAAGAGACCCAGTACTTC. Its translation is CASSRTGFSAKETQYF.

The CDR3 sequence is CASSPRDSGGYGYTF. The DNA for the CDR3 is TGTGCCAGCAGCCCCCGGGATTCAGGTGGCTATGGCTACACCTTC. The V call is TRBV6-4, the J call TRBJ1-2; no clear D gene. Trimming shortened V by 6 bases and J by 4 bases, and 18 bases separated the two germline ends. Germline-derived CDR1 and CDR2 are MRHNA and SNTAGT. The CDR3 is 15 residues long.

This clone was seen just once. V gene TRBV4-2 combines with J gene TRBJ1-5; no clear D gene. The V end lost 4 bases, the J end lost 4 bases, and 11 bases lay between the germline ends. This CDR3 is 14 amino acids long. CDR1 is LGHNA and CDR2 is YNFKEQ in the germline V gene. Here the CDR3 reads CASSLLRGNQPQHF. CDR3 coding DNA: TGTGCCAGCAGCCTTCTTCGCGGGAATCAGCCCCAGCATTTT.

The chain is built from TRBV27 and TRBJ1-3; D unresolved. Between the trimmed V and J ends, which lost 6 bases and 3 bases, there was a span of 27 bases. Germline-derived CDR1 and CDR2 are MNHEY and SMNVEV (reference sequence). This CDR3 is 19 amino acids long. The CDR3 loop reads CASRSLDFTIPVFGNTIYF. For the CDR3, the DNA is TGTGCCAGCAGGTCTCTAGACTTTACTATTCCCGTCTTTGGAAACACCATATATTTT.

This sequence joins TRBV6-5 and TRBJ1-1; a weak D match, TRBD1 (5 bases). Germline V lookup: CDR1 MNHEY, CDR2 SVGAGI. With 6 bases removed from V and 5 bases from J, the gap between germline ends came to 13 bases. This CDR3 contains 13 residues. The CDR3 coding sequence is TGTGCCAGCAGCCGGGCGGGGGGAACTGAAGCTTTCTTT. This gives the protein CASSRAGGTEAFF.

This clone appeared once. The CDR3 region is CASSEYRPGGYTF. CDR3 DNA: TGCGCCAGCAGTGAGTACCGTCCGGGTGGCTACACCTTC. The rearrangement links TRBV10-2 to TRBJ1-2; no clear D. V was clipped by 1 base and J by 7 bases, with 10 bases between them. CDR3 length equals 13 residues. Germline loops: CDR1 WSHSY, CDR2 SAAADI.

This clone was detected only once. The DNA for the CDR3 is TGTGCCAGCAGCAGAGTATCCCGGGACATGGGCGAGCAGTACTTC. This sequence encodes CASSRVSRDMGEQYF. This chain connects TRBV5-4 to TRBJ2-7, with D perhaps TRBD1 (6 bases). The germline CDR1 and CDR2 sequences are SGHNT and YYREEE (reference sequence). The CDR3 is 15 residues long. V lost 4 bases and J lost 6, with 20 bases in between.

The V call is TRBV5-8, the J call TRBJ2-3, with a possible D match to TRBD2 (6 bases). This CDR3 has 13 residues. Germline lookup yields CDR1 SGHTS and CDR2 YDEGEE. Trimming took off 8 bases at V and 1 base at J, with 11 bases between the two ends. The CDR3, as DNA: TGTGCCAGGCCGGGACTCCGCACAGATACGCAGTATTTT. Residues: CARPGLRTDTQYF.